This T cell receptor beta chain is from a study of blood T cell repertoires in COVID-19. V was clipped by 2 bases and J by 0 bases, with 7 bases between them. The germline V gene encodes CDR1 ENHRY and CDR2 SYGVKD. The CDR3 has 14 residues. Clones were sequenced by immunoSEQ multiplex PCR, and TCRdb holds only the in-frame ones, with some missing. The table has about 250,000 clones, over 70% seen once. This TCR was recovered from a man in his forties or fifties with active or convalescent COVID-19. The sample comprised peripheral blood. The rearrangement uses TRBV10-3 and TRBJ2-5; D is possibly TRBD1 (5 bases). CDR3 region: CAISEGAYQETQYF. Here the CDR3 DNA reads TGTGCCATCAGTGAGGGGGCGTACCAAGAGACCCAGTACTTC.